A single sample gave rise to the 7 T cell receptor beta chains below, sequenced in a study of T and B cells in COVID-19 patients (dated by TCRdb to 2018 to 2021). Instrument used: Illumina MiSeq. Multiplex PCR with BIOMED2 TRB-A/B primer pools was used to amplify the TRB rearrangements. TCRdb passed the public sequencing reads through fastp at Q25 and MiXCR, retaining productive beta sequences. Rows matching on CDR3 protein sequence are summarized as one entry with the most common DNA and genes. Across this sample there are more than 15,000 distinct CDR3 sequences, with 25% to 35% seen only once. The top ten constitute almost 4.5% of the sample. Genomic DNA extracted from blood, in amounts of about 240-550 ng, served as the starting material for amplifying TRB repertoires. The sample comprised blood. These TCRs come from a human donor who had recovered from COVID-19.

The chain is built from TRBV11-1 and TRBJ2-5; D not certain. Between the trimmed V and J ends, which lost 3 bases and 5 bases, there was a span of 7 bases. Germline CDR1 reads SGHAT; CDR2 reads FQDESV (reference sequence). CDR3 size: 12 residues. The CDR3 spells CASSLQMETQYF. The CDR3 DNA reads as TGTGCCAGCAGCTTGCAAATGGAGACCCAGTACTTC.

The rearrangement links TRBV20-1 to TRBJ2-2, with TRBD2 identical over 10 bases. The CDR3 has 16 residues. V was pared by 3 bases and J by 2 bases, with 6 bases of the junction left unmatched. From germline, CDR1 is DFQATT and CDR2 SNEGSKA (reference sequence). The CDR3 nucleotides read TGCAGTGCTAGTTCCAGCGGGGGGGTAAACACCGGGGAGCTGTTTTTT. Residues: CSASSSGGVNTGELFF.

By proportion, this clonotype is medium-sized (0.01 to 0.1%). Here the CDR3 DNA reads TGTGCCAGCAGTTCGGGGGGAACCTACAATGAGCAGTTCTTC. It is translated as CASSSGGTYNEQFF. The V gene is TRBV27, the J gene TRBJ2-1, with 7 nucleotides matching TRBD2. The trim removed 4 bases at V and 2 bases at J, leaving 2 bases unmatched. This CDR3 has 14 amino acids. The germline V gene encodes CDR1 MNHEY and CDR2 SMNVEV (reference sequence).

This clonotype was seen just once. This sequence joins TRBV7-2 and TRBJ2-2; 7 bases are a match to TRBD1. Germline values: CDR1 SGHTA, CDR2 FQGNSA. The CDR3 consists of 17 residues. Trimming at V came to 4 bases and at J to 4 bases, leaving 12 bases not matched to a gene. The CDR3, as DNA: TGTGCCAGCAGCTCCCAGAGGGGGCAGTCGGTCACCGGGGAGCTGTTTTTT. Translated, it gives CASSSQRGQSVTGELFF.

This clonotype was detected many times. The chain joins TRBV6-5 to TRBJ1-4, with a possible D match to TRBD1 (5 bases). The CDR3 has 14 amino acids. Between the trimmed V and J ends, which lost 8 bases and 3 bases, there was a span of 13 bases. Germline V CDR1 and CDR2: MNHEY, SVGAGI. CDR3 DNA sequence: TGTGCCAGCGGCCAGGGTGCGTCTAATGAAAAACTGTTTTTT. Its translation is CASGQGASNEKLFF.

Points on this clonotype: A clone one base away is much larger, so this may be a read error. V usage is TRBV6-1 and J usage is TRBJ2-3; weak D call: TRBD1 (6 bases). Trimming took 5 bases from V and 2 from J, leaving 11 bases between them. CDR1 is MNHNS, CDR2 SASEGT, per germline. The CDR3 sequence is 14 residues long. The DNA of the CDR3 is TGTGCCAGCAGTACAGACAGGACCACAGATACGCAGTATTTT. Translated, it gives CASSTDRTTDTQYF.

In its sample, this clonotype was seen once. The CDR3 DNA reads TGTGCCAGCAGCGGAGACAGTAGCTCCTACGAGCAGTACTTC. It specifies CASSGDSSSYEQYF. The V and J genes are TRBV14 and TRBJ2-7, with a weak D call TRBD1 (5 bases). The CDR3 extends over 14 amino acids. Germline V gene sequence: CDR1 SGHDN, CDR2 FVKESK. Trimming shortened V by 5 bases and J by 0 bases, and 11 bases separated the two germline ends.